This T cell receptor (beta chain) was documented in a study of long-term antiretroviral therapy in people with HIV. Comments on this clone: Antigen specificity is unknown.

Study outcomes and limitations: Blood was collected between the mid-2000s and the late 2010s, possibly under older ART regimens. Controls showed broader CDR3 length ranges than did the HIV repertoires.

Running of the v3.0 immunoSEQ assay took place at survey level. TCRdb's table, derived via immunoSEQ multiplex PCR, lists solely in-frame clones and lacks some. The sample yields 20,000 to 25,000 clones, about four fifths seen once. People in the study who had HIV all got their treatment in the United States. The sequencing here drew on unsorted PBMCs, taken 0.5 years before starting antiretroviral therapy. The clonotype comes from a man aged 35-49 years with HIV.

The CDR3 sequence: CASSLGQGYNEQFF. CDR3 sequence (DNA): TGCGCCAGCAGCTTGGGGCAGGGCTACAATGAGCAGTTCTTC. This chain uses TRBV5-1 with TRBJ2-1; the D gene is possibly TRBD1 (5 bases). V lost 0 bases, J lost 3 bases, and 7 bases lay in between. The germline gives CDR1 SGHRS, CDR2 YFSETQ. This CDR3 has 14 residues.